This TCR beta chain was identified during a study of T-cell reconstitution after alpha-beta-depleted transplantation in children. This clonotype has a count of ten or more. Per the germline V gene, CDR1 is SGHRS and CDR2 is YFSETQ. Trimming cost V 3 bases and J 2 bases, with 8 bases left between them. The CDR3 runs to 13 residues. It was with unique molecular identifiers that the TCRbeta library was prepared. TCRdb fed the PCR reads into MiXCR, producing one record per CDR3 protein. The sample records a few hundred thousand distinct CDR3 sequences, approximately 9.8% being singletons. The sequencing used PBMCs from the stem cell graft donor, collected from the stem cell graft. The clonotype originates from a human donor who donated a stem cell graft to a child with SCID. This chain connects TRBV5-1 to TRBJ2-5; D assignment may be TRBD1 or TRBD2 (5 bases each). The CDR3 region is CASSSGAQETQYF. The CDR3 coding sequence is TGCGCCAGCAGCTCCGGGGCTCAAGAGACCCAGTACTTC.